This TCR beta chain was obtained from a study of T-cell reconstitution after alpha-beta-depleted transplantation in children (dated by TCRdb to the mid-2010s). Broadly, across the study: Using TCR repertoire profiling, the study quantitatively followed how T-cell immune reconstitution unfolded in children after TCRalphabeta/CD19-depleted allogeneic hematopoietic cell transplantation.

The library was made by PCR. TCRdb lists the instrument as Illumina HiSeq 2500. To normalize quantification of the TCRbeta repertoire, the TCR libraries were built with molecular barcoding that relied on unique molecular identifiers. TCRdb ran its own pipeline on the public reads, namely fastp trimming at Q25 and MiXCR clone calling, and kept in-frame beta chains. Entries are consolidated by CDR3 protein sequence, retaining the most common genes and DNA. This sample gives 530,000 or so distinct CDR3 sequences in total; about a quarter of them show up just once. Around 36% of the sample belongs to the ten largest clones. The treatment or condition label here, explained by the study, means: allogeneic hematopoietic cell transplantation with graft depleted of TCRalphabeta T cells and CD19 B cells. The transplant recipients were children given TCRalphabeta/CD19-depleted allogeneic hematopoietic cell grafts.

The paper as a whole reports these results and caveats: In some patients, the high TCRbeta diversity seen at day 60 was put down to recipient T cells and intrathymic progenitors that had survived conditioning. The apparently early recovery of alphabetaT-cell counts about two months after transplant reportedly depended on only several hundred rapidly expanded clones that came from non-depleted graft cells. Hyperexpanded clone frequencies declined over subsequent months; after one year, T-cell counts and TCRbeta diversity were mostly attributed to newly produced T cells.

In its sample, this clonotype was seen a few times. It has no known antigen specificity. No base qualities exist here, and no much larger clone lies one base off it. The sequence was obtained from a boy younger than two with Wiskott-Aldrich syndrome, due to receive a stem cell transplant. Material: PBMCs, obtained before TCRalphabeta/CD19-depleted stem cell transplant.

The nucleotide sequence reads as follows: TGCAGTGCTAGAGCTAGCGGACTCTCCTACGAGCAGTACTTC. Translated, this gives CSARASGLSYEQYF. This sequence uses TRBV20-1 and TRBJ2-7; TRBD2 agrees with 7 junctional bases. The germline V gene (reference sequence) sets CDR1 to DFQATT and CDR2 to SNEGSKA. For this chain, trimming is 1 base at the V end and 0 bases at the J end, and the number of junction bases without a gene match is 3. The CDR3 holds 14 amino acids from the cysteine to the phenylalanine. The DNA shown is the 42-base CDR3, in frame from base 1.